Below, 16 T cell receptor beta chains from the same sample are listed, as sequenced in a study of T cell repertoires in cytomegalovirus infection. These receptors have no identified antigens. Via MiXCR, TCRdb re-called the reads, giving one row per CDR3 protein. In the table there are approximately 590,000 distinct CDR3 sequences, roughly 43% of which are singletons. The source was cultured PBMCs, collected from culture after CMV antigen stimulation. The source is a human donor in good health (CMV status not recorded). Some clones in this sample may be carry-over from other donors' samples.

This clonotype was seen a few times. CDR3 protein: CASSLEPGDGETQYF. The CDR3 nucleotides are TGTGCCAGCAGCTTGGAACCGGGCGACGGGGAGACCCAGTACTTC. The chain has TRBV11-2 and TRBJ2-5; D remains ambiguous. Deletions cut 3 bases from V and 5 bases from J, with 16 bases between. The germline V gene has CDR1 SGHAT and CDR2 FQNNGV. This CDR3 contains 15 residues.

This clonotype was seen a single time. The gene calls are TRBV11-2 and TRBJ1-1, with TRBD1 matching over 8 bases. V trimming: 5 bases; J trimming: 0 bases; junction bases outside the gene matches: 8. This CDR3 has 16 amino acids. CDR1 and CDR2 from the germline V gene are SGHAT and FQNNGV. The CDR3 is CASSRPGTGLNTEAFF. The CDR3 DNA reads TGTGCCAGCAGCCGTCCCGGGACAGGACTGAACACTGAAGCTTTCTTT.

V usage is TRBV7-9 and J usage is TRBJ1-4; weak D call: TRBD1 (5 bases). The CDR3 runs to 14 residues. V was cut by 0 bases and J by 8 bases, with 10 bases left in between. The germline gives CDR1 SEHNR, CDR2 FQNEAQ (reference sequence). The CDR3 here is CASSLAGAGEKLFF. CDR3 in DNA: TGTGCCAGCAGCTTAGCAGGGGCAGGCGAAAAACTGTTTTTT.

The chain uses TRBV20-1 and TRBJ1-5, with D tentatively TRBD1 (6 bases). The germline CDR1 and CDR2 sequences are DFQATT and SNEGSKA (reference sequence). Trimming removed 1 base at V and 5 bases at J, with 18 bases between. The CDR3 length is 16 residues. The CDR3 DNA reads as TGCAGTGCTAGAGTCTTGGACAGCCGGTACGATCAGCCCCAGCATTTT. Translating gives CSARVLDSRYDQPQHF.

The sample holds a few counts of this clonotype. The V and J genes are TRBV7-9 and TRBJ2-6; D is unresolved. Between the trimmed V and J ends, which lost 5 bases and 2 bases, there was a span of 19 bases. CDR1 is SEHNR, CDR2 FQNEAQ, per germline (reference sequence). The CDR3 has 18 residues. DNA of the CDR3: TGTGCCAGCAGCCCAGGATTCGAGTACACGGCTGGGGCCAACGTCCTGACTTTC. Its translation: CASSPGFEYTAGANVLTF.

The chain employs TRBV2 and TRBJ2-1; tentative D call: TRBD2 (6 bases). V was shortened by 10 bases and J by 6 bases, with 13 bases between the two germline ends. The CDR3 covers 12 residues. Germline V gives CDR1 SNHLY, CDR2 FYNNEI. The CDR3 sequence: CATSRDSNEQFF. As DNA, the CDR3 is TGTGCCACTTCTCGGGACTCCAATGAGCAGTTCTTC.

The chain couples TRBV15 to TRBJ1-3; D gene uncertain. Trimming pared 1 base from V and 1 base from J, leaving 11 bases between. CDR3 length: 16 amino acids. CDR1 is LNHNV, CDR2 YYDKDF, per germline (reference sequence). CDR3 bases: TGTGCCACCAGCAGAGGAGCCGGAGTTTCTGGAAACACCATATATTTT. It yields the protein CATSRGAGVSGNTIYF. The entire variable domain, with the rest obtained from reference TRBV15 and TRBJ1-3, is as follows: DAMVIQNPRYQVTQFGKPVTLSCSQTLNHNVMYWYQQKSSQAPKLLFHYYDKDFNNEADTPDNFQSRRPNTSFCFLDIRSPGLGDTAMYLCATSRGAGVSGNTIYFGEGSWLTVV.

The chain uses TRBV7-6 and TRBJ2-4; 9 nucleotides line up with TRBD1. Germline V gives CDR1 SGHVS, CDR2 FNYEAQ. Trimming at V came to 4 bases and at J to 7 bases, leaving 5 bases not matched to a gene. The CDR3 covers 14 residues. CDR3 nucleotides: TGTGCCAGCAGCTCCTTACAGGGGGCGAACATTCAGTACTTC. This codes for CASSSLQGANIQYF.

This chain uses TRBV20-1 with TRBJ2-1; TRBD2 aligns across 13 bases. Losses at the gene ends were 6 bases for V and 10 bases for J; bases not matched to a gene: 12. The CDR3 loop spans 15 amino acids. The germline V gene has CDR1 DFQATT and CDR2 SNEGSKA (reference sequence). The CDR3 region is CSAFTGTSGTHEQFF. CDR3 DNA sequence: TGCAGTGCGTTTACCGGGACTAGCGGGACGCACGAGCAGTTCTTC.

This clonotype has just a few counts. The chain joins TRBV12-3 or TRBV12-4 to TRBJ2-1, with 12 nucleotides matching TRBD2. The CDR3 length is 14 residues. Trimming took 8 bases from V and 7 from J; bases not matched to a gene: 6. The CDR3 loop reads CASGTSGGLNEQFF. CDR3 nucleotide sequence: TGTGCCAGCGGAACTAGCGGGGGGTTGAATGAGCAGTTCTTC.

The table lists this clonotype with a few counts. This sequence joins TRBV7-2 and TRBJ1-1; a weak D match, TRBD1 (6 bases). Germline lookup yields CDR1 SGHTA and CDR2 FQGNSA. The CDR3 has 12 residues. V lost 5 bases and J 11 bases, leaving 15 bases between the germline ends. The CDR3 protein is CASSLLQGVAFF. The DNA of the CDR3 is TGTGCCAGCAGCCTCCTACAGGGAGTGGCTTTCTTT.

V gene TRBV4-1 combines with J gene TRBJ2-4, with TRBD1 matching 8 bases. Trimming at V came to 1 base and at J to 3 bases, leaving 11 bases not matched to a gene. There are 18 residues in the CDR3. Germline-derived CDR1 and CDR2 are MGHRA and YSYEKL. The CDR3 sequence is CASSQGAGQGRIKNIQYF. The CDR3 DNA reads TGCGCCAGCAGCCAAGGGGCTGGACAGGGACGGATCAAAAACATTCAGTACTTC.

This clonotype was detected many times. CDR3 DNA sequence: TGTGCCAGCAGCTTAGGGTCACACTATGGCTACACCTTC. Translating it yields CASSLGSHYGYTF. The chain is built from TRBV7-2 and TRBJ1-2; D is undetermined. The CDR3 runs 13 residues. The germline gives CDR1 SGHTA, CDR2 FQGNSA. Trimming removed 1 base from V and 3 bases from J, with 6 bases in between.

This clonotype was counted between two and nine times. The gene calls are TRBV7-8 and TRBJ2-3; 7 positions match TRBD2. The germline gives CDR1 SGHVS, CDR2 FQNEAQ. CDR3 size: 15 residues. J gave up 5 bases and V 3 bases, and 8 bases lay outside the gene matches. CDR3 protein: CASSLGRGLGDTQYF. The DNA for the CDR3 is TGTGCCAGCAGCTTGGGGAGGGGCCTGGGAGATACGCAGTATTTT.

This clonotype was seen a few times. The chain is built from TRBV7-8 and TRBJ2-1, with a tentative D call TRBD2 (6 bases). The ends were cut back, 4 bases at V and 5 bases at J, with 12 bases in the middle. The CDR3 has 14 residues. Germline V gives CDR1 SGHVS, CDR2 FQNEAQ. CDR3 sequence reads: CASSWTRTNNEQFF. The CDR3, as DNA: TGTGCCAGCAGCTGGACAAGGACTAACAATGAGCAGTTCTTC. Variable domain in full (rest from reference TRBV7-8 and TRBJ2-1): GAGVSQSPRYKVAKRGQDVALRCDPISGHVSLFWYQQALGQGPEFLTYFQNEAQLDKSGLPSDRFFAERPEGSVSTLKIQRTQQEDSAVYLCASSWTRTNNEQFFGPGTRLTVL.

The rearrangement uses TRBV4-2 and TRBJ2-1, with 8 bases matching TRBD2. This CDR3 spans 21 amino acids. V gave up 0 bases and J gave up 6 bases; unmatched junction bases: 22. From germline, CDR1 is LGHNA and CDR2 YNFKEQ. CDR3 sequence reads: CASSQDVGVPWAGGLGNEQFF. CDR3 nucleotides: TGTGCCAGCAGCCAAGATGTCGGGGTACCGTGGGCGGGAGGTTTGGGCAATGAGCAGTTCTTC.